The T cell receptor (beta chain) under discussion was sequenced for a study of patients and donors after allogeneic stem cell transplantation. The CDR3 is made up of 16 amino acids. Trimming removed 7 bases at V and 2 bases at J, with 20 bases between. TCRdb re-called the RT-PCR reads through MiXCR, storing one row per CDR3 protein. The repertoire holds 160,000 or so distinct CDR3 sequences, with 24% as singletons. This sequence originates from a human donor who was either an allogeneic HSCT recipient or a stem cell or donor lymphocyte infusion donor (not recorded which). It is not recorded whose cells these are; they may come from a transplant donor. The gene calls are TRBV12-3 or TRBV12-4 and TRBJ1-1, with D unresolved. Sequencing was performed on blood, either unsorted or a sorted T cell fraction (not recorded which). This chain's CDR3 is CASTQLPGDYNTEAFF. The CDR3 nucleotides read TGTGCCAGCACCCAACTCCCCGGGGATTATAACACTGAAGCTTTCTTT.